The rows below give T cell receptor beta chains drawn from one sample of a study of siplizumab effects on memory and regulatory T cells. Profiled with immunoSEQ multiplex PCR; TCRdb holds only in-frame clones, not every one. The sample comprises roughly 50,000 clones, 95% to 97% of which are singletons, and approximately 0.6% rests with the top ten. The sequencing sample was made of naive CD4+ T cells sorted from blood. These receptors came from a human donor in good health. Each CDR3 is given with its conserved first and last residue.

V	J	CDR3
TRBV4-2	TRBJ2-1	CASSQGTGSAYNEQFF
TRBV5-1	TRBJ2-7	CASSPGQLYEQYF
TRBV5-4	TRBJ2-7	CASSLDLRSYEQYF
TRBV27	TRBJ1-2	CASSFTAHNYGYTF
TRBV19	TRBJ2-1	CASTRWGTSPNEQFF
TRBV12-5	TRBJ1-4	CASGFGGANPNEKLFF
TRBV19	TRBJ1-1	CASSMVLGTEAFF
TRBV19	TRBJ1-1	CASSITGMNTEAFF
TRBV19	TRBJ2-7	CASSPEARFREQYF
TRBV6-5	TRBJ2-2	CASGWELFF
TRBV9	TRBJ2-5	CASSVAPLRETQYF
TRBV5-1	TRBJ2-1	CASSSTAGGPFEQFF
TRBV23-1	TRBJ2-7	CASSQPFRSYEQYF
TRBV30	TRBJ2-4	CALGGTSGKNIQYF
TRBV4-2	TRBJ2-5	CASSQEGTSGQETQYF
TRBV7-3	TRBJ2-1	CASSLKMGLADSYNEQFF
TRBV5-1	TRBJ2-2	CASRLAANTGELFF
TRBV7-2	TRBJ2-3	CASSLDYFTDTQYF
TRBV6-5	TRBJ2-7	CASSLIGGEQYF
TRBV7-9	TRBJ1-4	CASSFSSRGREKLFF
TRBV27	TRBJ2-1	CASRDTGLWNEQFF
TRBV4-1	TRBJ2-7	CASSQGRLGYEQYF
TRBV5-1	TRBJ2-7	CASSLEGRIGSYEQYF
TRBV21-1	TRBJ2-7	CASSKVGTTYEQYF
TRBV30	TRBJ1-1	CAWSTLTEAFF
TRBV30	TRBJ2-7	CAWSSGTGVYEQYF
TRBV28	TRBJ2-5	CASAERTGVPETQYF
TRBV30	TRBJ2-1	CAWSQLAGWYEQFF
TRBV7-9	TRBJ2-1	CASSQRREAEQFF
TRBV29-1	TRBJ2-1	CSAHKLGYNEQFF
TRBV6-6	TRBJ2-7	CASSFSGVYEQYF
TRBV21-1	TRBJ1-5	CASSIDRVRQPQHF
TRBV18	TRBJ2-1	CASSPMRSDNEQFF
TRBV27	TRBJ2-1	CASESQGTGDVNEQFF
TRBV7-8	TRBJ1-4	CASRGRGRTNEKLFF
TRBV18	TRBJ2-3	CASSGVLSDTQYF
TRBV27	TRBJ2-6	CASSLSPWGLGANVLTF
TRBV6-1	TRBJ2-7	CAGRTGWSYEQYF
TRBV19	TRBJ2-2	CASSVLRDRSFAGELFF
TRBV15	TRBJ2-3	CATSRDPRIADTQYF
TRBV7-2	TRBJ1-2	CASSLAEFDYGYTF
TRBV6-1	TRBJ1-5	CASKISLSNQPQHF
TRBV18	TRBJ2-1	CASSPPSANEQFF
TRBV5-1	TRBJ1-2	CASSPGQGTFVNYGYTF
TRBV25-1	TRBJ2-3	CASTSSPSTDTQYF
TRBV27	TRBJ2-7	CASSFGLGYEQYF
TRBV5-1	TRBJ2-5	CASSLQTQETQYF
TRBV5-4	TRBJ2-2	CASTSTPRGTGELFF